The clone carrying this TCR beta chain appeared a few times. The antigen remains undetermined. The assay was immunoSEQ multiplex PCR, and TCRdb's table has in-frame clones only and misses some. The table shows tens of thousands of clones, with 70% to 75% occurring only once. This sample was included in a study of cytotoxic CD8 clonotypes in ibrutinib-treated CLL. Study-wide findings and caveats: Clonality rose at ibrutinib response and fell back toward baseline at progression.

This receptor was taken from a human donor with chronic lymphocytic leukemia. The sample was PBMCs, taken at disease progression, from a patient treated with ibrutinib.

CDR3 loop: CASSETGEGQPQHF. The CDR3 DNA reads as TGTGCCAGCAGTGAAACTGGGGAGGGTCAGCCCCAGCATTTT. The chain has TRBV6-4 and TRBJ1-5; no reliable D call. V shed 3 bases and J shed 6 bases, with 12 bases lying between them. The CDR3 is made up of 14 amino acids. CDR1 MRHNA and CDR2 SNTAGT come from the germline V gene.